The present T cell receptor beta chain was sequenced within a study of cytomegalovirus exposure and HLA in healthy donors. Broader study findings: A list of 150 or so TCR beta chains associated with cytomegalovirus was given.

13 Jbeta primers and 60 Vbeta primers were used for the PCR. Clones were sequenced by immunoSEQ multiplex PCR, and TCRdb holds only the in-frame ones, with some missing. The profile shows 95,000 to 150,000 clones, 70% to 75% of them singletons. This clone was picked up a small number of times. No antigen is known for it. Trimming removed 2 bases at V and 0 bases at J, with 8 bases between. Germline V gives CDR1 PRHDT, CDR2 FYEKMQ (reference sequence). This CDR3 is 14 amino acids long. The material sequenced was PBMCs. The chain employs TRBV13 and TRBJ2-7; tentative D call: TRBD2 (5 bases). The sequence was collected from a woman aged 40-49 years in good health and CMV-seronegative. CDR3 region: CASSLSGGSYEQYF. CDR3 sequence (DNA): TGTGCCAGCAGCTTAAGCGGCGGCTCCTACGAGCAGTACTTC.